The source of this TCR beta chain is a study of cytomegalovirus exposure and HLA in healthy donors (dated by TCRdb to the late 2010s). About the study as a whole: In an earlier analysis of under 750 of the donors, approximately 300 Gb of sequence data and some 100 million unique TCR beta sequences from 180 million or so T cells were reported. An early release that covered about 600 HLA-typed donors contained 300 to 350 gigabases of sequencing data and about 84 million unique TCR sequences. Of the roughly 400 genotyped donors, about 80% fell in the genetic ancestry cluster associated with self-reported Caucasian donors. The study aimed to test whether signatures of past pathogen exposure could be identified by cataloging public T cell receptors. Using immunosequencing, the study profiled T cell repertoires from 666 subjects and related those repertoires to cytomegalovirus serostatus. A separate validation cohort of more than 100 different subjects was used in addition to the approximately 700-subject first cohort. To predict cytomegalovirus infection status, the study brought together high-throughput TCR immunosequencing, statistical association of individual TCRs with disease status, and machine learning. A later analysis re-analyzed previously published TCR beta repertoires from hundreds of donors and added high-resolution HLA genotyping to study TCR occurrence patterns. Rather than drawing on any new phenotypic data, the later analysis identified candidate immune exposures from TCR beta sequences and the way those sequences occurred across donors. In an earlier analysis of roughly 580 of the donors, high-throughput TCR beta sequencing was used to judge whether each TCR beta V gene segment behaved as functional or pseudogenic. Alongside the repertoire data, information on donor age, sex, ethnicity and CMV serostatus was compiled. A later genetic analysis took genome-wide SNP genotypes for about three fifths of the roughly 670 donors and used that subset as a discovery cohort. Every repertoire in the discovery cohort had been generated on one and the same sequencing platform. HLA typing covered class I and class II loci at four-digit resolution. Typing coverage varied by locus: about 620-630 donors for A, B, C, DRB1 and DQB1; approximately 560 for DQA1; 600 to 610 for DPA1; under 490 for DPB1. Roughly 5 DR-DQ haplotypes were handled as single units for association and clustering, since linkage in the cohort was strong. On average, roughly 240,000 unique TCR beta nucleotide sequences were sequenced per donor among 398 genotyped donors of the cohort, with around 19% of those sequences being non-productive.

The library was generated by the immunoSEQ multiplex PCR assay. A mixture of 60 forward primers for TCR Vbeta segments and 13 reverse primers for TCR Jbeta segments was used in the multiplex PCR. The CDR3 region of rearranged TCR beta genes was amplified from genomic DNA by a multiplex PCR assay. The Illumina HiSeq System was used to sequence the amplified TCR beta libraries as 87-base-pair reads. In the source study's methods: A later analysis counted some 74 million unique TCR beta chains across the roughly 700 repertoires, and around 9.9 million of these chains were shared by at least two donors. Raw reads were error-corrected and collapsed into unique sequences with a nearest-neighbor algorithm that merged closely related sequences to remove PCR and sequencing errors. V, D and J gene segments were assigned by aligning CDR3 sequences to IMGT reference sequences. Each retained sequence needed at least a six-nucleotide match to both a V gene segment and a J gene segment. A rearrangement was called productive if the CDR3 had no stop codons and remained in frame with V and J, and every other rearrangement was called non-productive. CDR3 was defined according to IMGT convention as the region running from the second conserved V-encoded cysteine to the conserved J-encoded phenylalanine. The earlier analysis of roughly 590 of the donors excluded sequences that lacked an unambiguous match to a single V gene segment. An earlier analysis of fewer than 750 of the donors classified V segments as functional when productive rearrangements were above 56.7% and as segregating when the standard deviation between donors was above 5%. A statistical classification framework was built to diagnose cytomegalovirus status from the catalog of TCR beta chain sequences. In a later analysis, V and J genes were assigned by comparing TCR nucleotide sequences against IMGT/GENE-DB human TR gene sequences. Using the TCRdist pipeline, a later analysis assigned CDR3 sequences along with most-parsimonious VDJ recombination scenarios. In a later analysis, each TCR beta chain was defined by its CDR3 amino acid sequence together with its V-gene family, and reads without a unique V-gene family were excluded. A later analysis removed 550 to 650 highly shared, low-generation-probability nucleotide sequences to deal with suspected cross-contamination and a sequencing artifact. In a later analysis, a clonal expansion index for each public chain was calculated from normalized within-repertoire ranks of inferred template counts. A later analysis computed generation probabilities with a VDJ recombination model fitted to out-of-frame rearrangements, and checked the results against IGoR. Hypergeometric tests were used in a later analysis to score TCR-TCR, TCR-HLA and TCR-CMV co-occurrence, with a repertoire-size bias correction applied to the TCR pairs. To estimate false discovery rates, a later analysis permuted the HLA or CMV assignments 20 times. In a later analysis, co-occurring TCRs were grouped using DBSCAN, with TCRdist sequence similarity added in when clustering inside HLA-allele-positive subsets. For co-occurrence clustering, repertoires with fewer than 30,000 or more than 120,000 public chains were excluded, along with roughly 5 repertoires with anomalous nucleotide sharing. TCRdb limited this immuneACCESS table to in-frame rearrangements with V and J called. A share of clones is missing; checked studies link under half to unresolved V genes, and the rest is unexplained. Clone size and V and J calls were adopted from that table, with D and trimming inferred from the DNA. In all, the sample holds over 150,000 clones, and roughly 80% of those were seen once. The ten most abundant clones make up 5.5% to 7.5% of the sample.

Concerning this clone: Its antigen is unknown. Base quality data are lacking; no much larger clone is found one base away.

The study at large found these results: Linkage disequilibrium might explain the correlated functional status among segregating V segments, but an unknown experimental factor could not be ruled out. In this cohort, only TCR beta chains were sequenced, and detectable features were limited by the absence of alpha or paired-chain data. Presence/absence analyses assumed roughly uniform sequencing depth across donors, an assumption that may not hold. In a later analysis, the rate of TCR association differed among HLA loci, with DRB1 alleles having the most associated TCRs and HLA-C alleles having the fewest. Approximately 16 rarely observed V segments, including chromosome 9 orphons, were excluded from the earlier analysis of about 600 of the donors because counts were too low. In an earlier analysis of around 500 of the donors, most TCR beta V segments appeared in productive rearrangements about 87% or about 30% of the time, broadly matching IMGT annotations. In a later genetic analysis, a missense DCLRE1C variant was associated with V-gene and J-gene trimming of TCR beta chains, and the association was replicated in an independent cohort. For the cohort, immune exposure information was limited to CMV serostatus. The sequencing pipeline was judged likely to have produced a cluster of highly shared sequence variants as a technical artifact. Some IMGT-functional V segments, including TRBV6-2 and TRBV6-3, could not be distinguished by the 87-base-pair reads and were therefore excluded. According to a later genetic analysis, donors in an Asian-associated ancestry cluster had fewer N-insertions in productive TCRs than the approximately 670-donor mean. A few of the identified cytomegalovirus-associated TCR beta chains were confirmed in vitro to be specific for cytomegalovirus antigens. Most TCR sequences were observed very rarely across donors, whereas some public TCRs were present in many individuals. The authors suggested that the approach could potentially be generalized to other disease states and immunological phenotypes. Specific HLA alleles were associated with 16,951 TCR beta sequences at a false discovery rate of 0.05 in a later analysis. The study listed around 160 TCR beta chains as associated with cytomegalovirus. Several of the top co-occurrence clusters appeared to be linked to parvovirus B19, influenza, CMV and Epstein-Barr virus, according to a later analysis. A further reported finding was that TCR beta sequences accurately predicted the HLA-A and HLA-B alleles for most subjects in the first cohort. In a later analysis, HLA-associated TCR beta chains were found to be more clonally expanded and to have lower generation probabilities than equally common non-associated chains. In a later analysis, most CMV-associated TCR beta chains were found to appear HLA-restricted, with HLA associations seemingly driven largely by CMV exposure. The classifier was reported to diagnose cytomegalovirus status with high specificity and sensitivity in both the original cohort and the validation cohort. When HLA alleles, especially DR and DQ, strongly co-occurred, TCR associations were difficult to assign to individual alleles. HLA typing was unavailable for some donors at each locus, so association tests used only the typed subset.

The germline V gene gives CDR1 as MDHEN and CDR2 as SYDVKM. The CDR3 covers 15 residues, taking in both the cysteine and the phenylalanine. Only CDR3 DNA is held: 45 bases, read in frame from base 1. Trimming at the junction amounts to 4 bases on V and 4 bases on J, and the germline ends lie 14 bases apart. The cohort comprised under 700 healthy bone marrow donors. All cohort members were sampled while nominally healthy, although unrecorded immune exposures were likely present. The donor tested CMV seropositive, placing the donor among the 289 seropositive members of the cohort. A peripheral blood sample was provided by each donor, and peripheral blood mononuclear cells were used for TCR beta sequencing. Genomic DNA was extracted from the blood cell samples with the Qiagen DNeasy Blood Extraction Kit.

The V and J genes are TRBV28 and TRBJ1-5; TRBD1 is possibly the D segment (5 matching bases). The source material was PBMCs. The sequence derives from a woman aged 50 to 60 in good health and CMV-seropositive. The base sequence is TGTGCCAGCAGTTCAGAAGGGGTCCTGAATCAGCCCCAGCATTTT. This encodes CASSSEGVLNQPQHF.